A selection of T cell receptor beta chains follows, all from one sample in a study of blood T cell repertoires in COVID-19. The assay was immunoSEQ multiplex PCR, and TCRdb's table has in-frame clones only and misses some. Found here are fewer than 350,000 clones, 75% to 90% of them singletons; the top ten hold over 4%. The sample consisted of PBMCs or T cells enriched from blood (not recorded which). The receptors come from a man between 60 and 75 years old who had recovered from COVID-19. CDR3s include the opening cysteine and the closing phenylalanine or tryptophan. A D gene is named only where the DNA matches it firmly.

j_gene,v_gene,d_gene,CDR3aa
TRBJ1-5,TRBV24-1,TRBD1,CATSDSQGVNQPQHF
TRBJ1-1,TRBV9,TRBD1,CASSGDRGIAAFF
TRBJ2-7,TRBV28,NA,CASTRQASEQYF
TRBJ1-1,TRBV27,NA,CASSLYTRGNTEAFF
TRBJ2-2,TRBV7-9,NA,CASSLREGAGELFF
TRBJ1-2,TRBV3-1/TRBV3-2,TRBD1,CASSQRDRLNYGYTF
TRBJ2-7,TRBV27,TRBD1,CASSSRTGLRYEQYF
TRBJ1-5,TRBV19,NA,CASTGFGQPQHF
TRBJ1-1,TRBV18,NA,CASSPPTGGANTEAFF
TRBJ2-7,TRBV18,TRBD1,CASSPPPGQGRFDYEQYF
TRBJ2-7,TRBV10-3,TRBD1,CAIKGSAGQGRNEQYF
TRBJ1-6,TRBV6-5,NA,CASSPLYLSILSLHF
TRBJ1-1,TRBV10-3,TRBD1,CAISAAGQKEAFF
TRBJ2-7,TRBV18,TRBD2,CASSETSGGPYEQYF
TRBJ2-1,TRBV11-3,NA,CASSSTTGYEQFF
TRBJ1-2,TRBV6-5,TRBD1,CASSNGQGALGGYTF
TRBJ2-5,TRBV5-1,TRBD2,CASSFSTSGSKETQYF
TRBJ1-6,TRBV3-1/TRBV3-2,TRBD1,CASSPRDRGISSPLHF
TRBJ2-3,TRBV29-1,NA,CSVGSGEADTQYF
TRBJ2-1,TRBV10-3,TRBD2,CAISESGASGRSNEQFF
TRBJ2-1,TRBV10-1,TRBD2,CASKERFQRELYNEQFF
TRBJ2-1,TRBV23-1,NA,CASSQWVQSSYNEQFF
TRBJ2-7,TRBV29-1,NA,CSVDLSSYEQYF